The 11 T cell receptor beta chains below come from one sample, sequenced in a study of blood T cell repertoires in COVID-19. The method was immunoSEQ multiplex PCR; TCRdb's version includes in-frame clones alone and lacks a portion of them. The sample lists about 160,000 clones, around 83% occurring once. Input material: peripheral blood. The receptors derive from a man aged 40-55 years with acute or convalescent COVID-19.

The chain joins TRBV6-6 to TRBJ1-2; D is undetermined. With 6 bases removed from V and 6 bases from J, the gap between germline ends came to 17 bases. The CDR3 sequence is 14 residues long. CDR1 and CDR2 (germline): MNHNY, SVGAGI (reference sequence). CDR3 sequence: CASSQIPLGDGYTF. DNA for the CDR3: TGTGCCAGCAGCCAGATTCCGCTCGGAGATGGCTACACCTTC.

The chain recombines TRBV7-6 with TRBJ1-1; D might be TRBD1 (5 bases). Deletions cut 3 bases from V and 0 bases from J, with 11 bases between. Germline V gene sequence: CDR1 SGHVS, CDR2 FNYEAQ. The CDR3 consists of 15 residues. The CDR3 DNA follows: TGTGCCAGCAGCTTGACCGACAGCCTGAACACTGAAGCTTTCTTT. This gives the protein CASSLTDSLNTEAFF.

This sequence joins TRBV5-1 and TRBJ2-7; D might be TRBD1 (5 bases). V dropped 0 bases and J dropped 0 bases, with 19 bases sitting between them. This CDR3 has 18 amino acids. Germline assignment: CDR1 SGHRS and CDR2 YFSETQ. The CDR3: CASSLATGERLSSYEQYF. For the CDR3, the DNA is TGCGCCAGCAGCTTGGCCACAGGAGAAAGGCTTAGCTCCTACGAGCAGTACTTC.

J is TRBJ1-1 and V is TRBV6-2 or TRBV6-3; D is unresolved. Trimming removed 2 bases from V and 1 base from J, with 2 bases in between. This CDR3 region has 12 residues. CDR1 is MNHEY, CDR2 SVGEGT, per germline. CDR3 region: CASSYRNTEAFF. CDR3 in DNA: TGTGCCAGCAGTTACCGGAACACTGAAGCTTTCTTT.

This rearrangement joins TRBV6-5 to TRBJ2-5, with D perhaps matching TRBD1 (6 bases). V lost 6 bases and J 0 bases, leaving 11 bases between the germline ends. The germline gives CDR1 MNHEY, CDR2 SVGAGI. This CDR3 contains 14 residues. The CDR3 region has the DNA TGTGCCAGCAGGAATGGGGGCGACCAAGAGACCCAGTACTTC. Encoded protein: CASRNGGDQETQYF.

V is TRBV24-1 and J is TRBJ2-3; TRBD2 agrees at 9 bases. The CDR3 runs to 15 residues. Germline V gene sequence: CDR1 KGHDR, CDR2 SFDVKD. Trimming removed 5 bases from V and 2 bases from J; junction bases left unmatched: 4. CDR3 protein: CATSASGGPTDTQYF. Here the CDR3 DNA reads TGTGCCACCAGTGCCAGCGGGGGGCCCACAGATACGCAGTATTTT.

This clone is a singleton in its sample. CDR3 sequence (DNA): TGTGCCAGCAGTTTTCAGGGAAGGGATACTGAAGCTTTCTTT. Residues: CASSFQGRDTEAFF. The chain uses TRBV27 and TRBJ1-1; weak D call: TRBD1 (5 bases). CDR3 length: 14 amino acids. Germline V CDR1 and CDR2: MNHEY, SMNVEV (reference sequence). V was trimmed by 3 bases and J by 5 bases, leaving 13 bases between them.

The chain joins TRBV21-1 to TRBJ2-7; the D call TRBD1 from the table was never checked on the DNA. TRBV21-1 is assigned pseudogene status. The CDR3 is 15 residues long. The CDR3 loop is CASVKRGQGAYEQYF. The CDR3 DNA sequence: TGTGCCAGCGTCAAGAGGGGACAGGGGGCGTACGAGCAGTACTTC.

The J gene is TRBJ1-6, the V gene TRBV4-1; the match to TRBD1 covers 7 bases. The CDR3 loop spans 17 amino acids. V trimming: 0 bases; J trimming: 7 bases; junction bases outside the gene matches: 9. Germline V lookup: CDR1 MGHRA, CDR2 YSYEKL. This chain's CDR3 is CASSQEGLGGKNSPLHF. The CDR3 DNA reads as TGCGCCAGCAGCCAAGAAGGGTTAGGGGGCAAGAATTCACCCCTCCACTTT.

The chain employs TRBV18 and TRBJ1-1; D is perhaps TRBD1 (5 bases). This CDR3 is 13 amino acids long. CDR1 and CDR2 (germline): KGHSH, LQKENI. Between the trimmed V and J ends, which lost 4 bases and 4 bases, there was a span of 10 bases. The CDR3 region is CASSRLGGTEAFF. CDR3 bases: TGTGCCAGCTCACGACTGGGGGGCACTGAAGCTTTCTTT.

The sample holds a few counts of this clone. J is TRBJ2-5 and V is TRBV2; 8 nucleotides align to TRBD1. This CDR3 is 15 amino acids long. The V and J ends lost 4 bases and 5 bases, in that order; junction bases with no gene match: 9. Germline CDR1 is SNHLY and CDR2 is FYNNEI. CDR3 sequence (DNA): TGTGCCAGCAGTGCCTGGACAGGGAAGGGGGAGACCCAGTACTTC. Protein sequence: CASSAWTGKGETQYF. The full variable domain, completed using reference TRBV2 and TRBJ2-5, is EPEVTQTPSHQVTQMGQEVILRCVPISNHLYFYWYRQILGQKVEFLVSFYNNEISEKSEIFDDQFSVERPDGSNFTLKIRSTKLEDSAMYFCASSAWTGKGETQYFGPGTRLLVL.